One sample yielded the 5 T cell receptor beta chains listed below, sequenced in a study of T cell repertoires in ileal Crohn's disease. Only in-frame clones appear in the TCRdb table, and some are missing; sequencing was by immunoSEQ multiplex PCR. The top ten hold about 9.4% of the sample, which has 6,400 or so clones, around 83% seen once. Time point of the sample: inflamed ileum from the surgical specimen. What was sequenced was ileal tissue. These TCRs come from an adult with Crohn's disease.

The chain joins TRBV30 to TRBJ2-5, with D tentatively TRBD2 (6 bases). Per germline, CDR1 GTSNPN and CDR2 SVGIG (reference sequence). V dropped 0 bases and J dropped 4 bases, with 15 bases sitting between them. The CDR3 spans 15 residues. The CDR3 DNA sequence: TGTGCCTGGAGTGTTCCCGCGGGGATTTTAGAGACCCAGTACTTC. As protein: CAWSVPAGILETQYF.

CDR3 bases: TGTGCCAGCAGCTTACGACGCAGCAGCGCTACCCTTTATACGCAGTATTTT. Protein product: CASSLRRSSATLYTQYF. The chain recombines TRBV7-9 with TRBJ2-3; D uncertain. Germline lookup yields CDR1 SEHNR and CDR2 FQNEAQ (reference sequence). This CDR3 region has 17 residues. Trimming left V 2 bases short and J 7 bases short, with 22 bases between.

The V gene is TRBV4-2, the J gene TRBJ1-2, with unresolved D. The CDR3 is 12 amino acids. CDR1 LGHNA and CDR2 YNFKEQ come from the germline V gene. Trimming took off 4 bases at V and 4 bases at J, with 7 bases between the two ends. The CDR3 coding sequence is TGTGCCAGCAGCCTAGGATCCTATGGCTACACCTTC. This translates into CASSLGSYGYTF.

The J gene is TRBJ2-7, the V gene TRBV6-1, with unresolved D. From germline, CDR1 is MNHNS and CDR2 SASEGT. This CDR3 has 15 amino acids. V lost 1 base, J lost 3 bases, and 13 bases lay in between. The CDR3, as DNA: TGTGCCAGCAGTGAAGGAGGTACCACAATCTACGAGCAGTACTTC. As protein: CASSEGGTTIYEQYF.

J is TRBJ1-5 and V is TRBV4-2, with D maybe TRBD1 (6 bases). The CDR3 totals 18 residues. Trimming took 2 bases from V and 0 from J, leaving 17 bases between them. The germline CDR1 and CDR2 sequences are LGHNA and YNFKEQ. CDR3 in DNA: TGTGCCAGCAGCCAATTAACAGGGAGGCCTTATAGCAATCAGCCCCAGCATTTT. Its translation: CASSQLTGRPYSNQPQHF.